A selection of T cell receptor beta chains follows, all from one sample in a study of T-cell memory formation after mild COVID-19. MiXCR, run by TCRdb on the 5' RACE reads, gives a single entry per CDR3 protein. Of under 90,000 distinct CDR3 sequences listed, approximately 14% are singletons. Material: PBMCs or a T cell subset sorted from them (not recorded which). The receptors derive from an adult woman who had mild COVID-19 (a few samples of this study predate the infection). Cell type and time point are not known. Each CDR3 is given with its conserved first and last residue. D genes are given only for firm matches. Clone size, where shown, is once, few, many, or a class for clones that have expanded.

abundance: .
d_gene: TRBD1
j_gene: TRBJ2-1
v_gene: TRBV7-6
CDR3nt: TGTGCCAGCAGCTCGGGACAGGGGGCCGTCTACAATGAGCAGTTCTTC
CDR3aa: CASSSGQGAVYNEQFF

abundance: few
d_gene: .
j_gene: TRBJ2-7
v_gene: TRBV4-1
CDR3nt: TGCGCCAGCAGCCAAGAAGGCTCCTACGAGCAGTACTTC
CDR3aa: CASSQEGSYEQYF

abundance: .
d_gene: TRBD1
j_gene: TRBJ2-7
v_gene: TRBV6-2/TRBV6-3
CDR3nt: TGTGCCAGCAGTCCCAGGGGGATCACCTACGAGCAGTACTTC
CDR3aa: CASSPRGITYEQYF

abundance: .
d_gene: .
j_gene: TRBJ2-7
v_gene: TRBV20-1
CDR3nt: TGCAGTGCTCCCCGGGACGGTACCTACGAGCAGTACTTC
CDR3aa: CSAPRDGTYEQYF

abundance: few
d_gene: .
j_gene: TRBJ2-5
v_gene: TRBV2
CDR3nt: TGTGCCAGCAGTTCGCAGGGATCCGGAGAGACCCAGTACTTC
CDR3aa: CASSSQGSGETQYF

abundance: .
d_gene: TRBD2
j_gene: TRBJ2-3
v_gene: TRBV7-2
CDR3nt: TGTGCCAGCAGCCTAGCGGGGTCAGATACGCAGTATTTT
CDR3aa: CASSLAGSDTQYF

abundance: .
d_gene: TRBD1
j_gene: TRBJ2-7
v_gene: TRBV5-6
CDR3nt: TGTGCCAGCAGCTCGAAAGGACAGGGTAGGCATCACGAGCAGTACTTC
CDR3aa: CASSSKGQGRHHEQYF

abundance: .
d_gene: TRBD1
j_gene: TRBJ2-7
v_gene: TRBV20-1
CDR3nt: TGCAGTGCCCTACGGACAGGGAGTTTGTCCTACGAGCAGTACTTC
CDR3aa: CSALRTGSLSYEQYF

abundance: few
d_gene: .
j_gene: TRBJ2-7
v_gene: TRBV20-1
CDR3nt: TGCAGTGCTAGTCGTCTAGCTACCTACGAGCAGTACTTC
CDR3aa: CSASRLATYEQYF

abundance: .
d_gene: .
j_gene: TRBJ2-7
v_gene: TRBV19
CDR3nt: TGTGCCAGTAGTCCACGGGGGGCGGATTACGAGCAGTACTTC
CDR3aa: CASSPRGADYEQYF

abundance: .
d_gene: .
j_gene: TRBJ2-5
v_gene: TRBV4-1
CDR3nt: TGCGCCAGCAGCCTCCCCCCTGGCAGACCCTTACGGGAGACCCAGTACTTC
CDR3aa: CASSLPPGRPLRETQYF

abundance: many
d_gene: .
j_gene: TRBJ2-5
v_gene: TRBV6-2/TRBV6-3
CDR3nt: TGTGCCAGCAGTCTTTATCAAGAGACCCAGTACTTC
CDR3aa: CASSLYQETQYF

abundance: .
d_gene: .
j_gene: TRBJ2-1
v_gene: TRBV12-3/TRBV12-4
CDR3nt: TGTGCCAGCAGTATACAGGACTACACAAGGTGGCACAATGAGCAGTTCTTC
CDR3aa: CASSIQDYTRWHNEQFF

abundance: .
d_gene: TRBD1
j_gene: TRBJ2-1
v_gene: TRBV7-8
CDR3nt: TGTGCCAGCAGCCCCTCCACAGGGGGAACCTACAATGAGCAGTTCTTC
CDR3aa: CASSPSTGGTYNEQFF

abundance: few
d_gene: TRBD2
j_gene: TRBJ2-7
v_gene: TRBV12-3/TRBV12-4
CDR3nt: TGTGCCAGCAGGCTCGCGACTAGCGGAAACTACGAGCAGTACTTC
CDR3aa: CASRLATSGNYEQYF

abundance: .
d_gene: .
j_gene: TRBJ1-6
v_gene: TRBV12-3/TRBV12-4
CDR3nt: TGTGCCAGCAGTATAGTGACAGTGGGGTATAATTCACCCCTCCACTTT
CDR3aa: CASSIVTVGYNSPLHF

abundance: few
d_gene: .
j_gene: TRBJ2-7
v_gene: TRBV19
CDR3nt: TGTGCCAGTAGTATAGGACGGGGGACCCACTCCTACGAGCAGTACTTC
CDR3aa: CASSIGRGTHSYEQYF

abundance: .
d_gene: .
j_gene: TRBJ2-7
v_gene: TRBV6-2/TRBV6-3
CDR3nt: TGTGCCAGCAGCCGTCGACTAGTCCACGAGCAGTACTTC
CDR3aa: CASSRRLVHEQYF

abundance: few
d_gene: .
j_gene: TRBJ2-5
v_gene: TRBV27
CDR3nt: TGTGCCAGCAAGGAGACCCAGTACTTC
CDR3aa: CASKETQYF

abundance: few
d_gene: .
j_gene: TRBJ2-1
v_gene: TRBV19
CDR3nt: TGTGCCAGTAGGTTCGGGGGCAGTGAGCAGTTCTTC
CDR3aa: CASRFGGSEQFF

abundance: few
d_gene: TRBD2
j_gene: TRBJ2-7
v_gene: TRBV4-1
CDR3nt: TGCGCCAGCAGCCCCCTCCATAGCGGGAACTCCTACGAGCAGTACTTC
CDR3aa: CASSPLHSGNSYEQYF

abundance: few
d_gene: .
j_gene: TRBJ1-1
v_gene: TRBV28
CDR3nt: TGTGCCAGCAGTGTCGGGACTGGCGACATGAACACTGAAGCTTTCTTT
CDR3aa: CASSVGTGDMNTEAFF

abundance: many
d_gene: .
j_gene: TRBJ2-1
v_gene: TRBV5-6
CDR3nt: TGTGCCAGCAGCTTGCGGCAGGGGATAAATGAGCAGTTCTTC
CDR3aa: CASSLRQGINEQFF

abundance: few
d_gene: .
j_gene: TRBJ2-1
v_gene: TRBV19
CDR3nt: TGTGCCAGTAGTATAGTGGCAGGGGGGATCAATGAGCAGTTCTTC
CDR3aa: CASSIVAGGINEQFF

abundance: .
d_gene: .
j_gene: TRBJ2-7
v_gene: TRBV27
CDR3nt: TGTGCCAGCACCCCCGAGGGGAAGGGGGCCTACGAGCAGTACTTC
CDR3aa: CASTPEGKGAYEQYF

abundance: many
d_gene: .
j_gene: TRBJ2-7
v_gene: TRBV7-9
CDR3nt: TGTGCCAGCAGCTTAGTTGGAGCCTACTACGAGCAGTACTTC
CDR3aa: CASSLVGAYYEQYF

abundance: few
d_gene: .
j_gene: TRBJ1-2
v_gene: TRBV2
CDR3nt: TGTGCCAGCAGAACGGGTTCATCGAGGTATGGCTACACCTTC
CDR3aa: CASRTGSSRYGYTF

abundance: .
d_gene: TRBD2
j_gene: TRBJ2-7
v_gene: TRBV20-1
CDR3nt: TGCAGTGCTACAGGACTAGCGGGAGGGGATCGAACCTACGAGCAGTACTTC
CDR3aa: CSATGLAGGDRTYEQYF

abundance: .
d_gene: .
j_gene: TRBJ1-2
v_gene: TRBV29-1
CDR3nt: TGCAGCGTTGTTGGCAGCTCTAACTATGGCTACACCTTC
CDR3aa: CSVVGSSNYGYTF

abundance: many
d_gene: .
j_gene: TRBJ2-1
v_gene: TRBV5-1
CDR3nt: TGCGCCAGCAGCCCCCATGAGCAGTTCTTC
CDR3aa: CASSPHEQFF

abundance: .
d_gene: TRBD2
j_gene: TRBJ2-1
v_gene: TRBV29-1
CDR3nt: TGCAGCGTTCTGACGGGACTAGCGGGGCACAATGAGCAGTTCTTC
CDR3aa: CSVLTGLAGHNEQFF

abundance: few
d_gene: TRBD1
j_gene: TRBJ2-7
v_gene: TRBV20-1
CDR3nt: TGCAGTGCTCCGACAGGGAACCTCTACGAGCAGTACTTC
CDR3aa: CSAPTGNLYEQYF

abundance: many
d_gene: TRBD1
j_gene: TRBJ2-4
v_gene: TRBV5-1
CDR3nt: TGCGCCAGCAGCTTGGGGGACAGGGAGTCCAAAAACATTCAGTACTTC
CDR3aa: CASSLGDRESKNIQYF

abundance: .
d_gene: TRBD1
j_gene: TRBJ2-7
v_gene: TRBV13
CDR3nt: TGTGCCAGCAGCCCCGGGACAGGGAGAGACTACGAGCAGTACTTC
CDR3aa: CASSPGTGRDYEQYF

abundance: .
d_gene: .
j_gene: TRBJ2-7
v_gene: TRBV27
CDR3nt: TGTGCCAGCAGTCCGTCATCGGCTACCGGCTCCTACGAGCAGTACTTC
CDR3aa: CASSPSSATGSYEQYF

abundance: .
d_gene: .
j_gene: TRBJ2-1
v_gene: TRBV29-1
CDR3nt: TGCAGCGTTGAAGATCTGGGGGGCTCCAGCTCCTACAATGAGCAGTTCTTC
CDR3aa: CSVEDLGGSSSYNEQFF

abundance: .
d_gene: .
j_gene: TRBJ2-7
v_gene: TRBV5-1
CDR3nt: TGCGCCAGCAGCTTTAACGGACTCTACGAGCAGTACTTC
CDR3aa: CASSFNGLYEQYF

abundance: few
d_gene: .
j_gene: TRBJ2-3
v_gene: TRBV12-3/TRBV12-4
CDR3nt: TGTGCCAGCAGTTTGCCAGCAGATACGCAGTATTTT
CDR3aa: CASSLPADTQYF